This is a list of T cell receptor beta chains from one sample in a study of T cells after somatic rescue of genetic block. The data were produced by immunoSEQ multiplex PCR, yet TCRdb's version contains in-frame clones alone and is incomplete. The sample shows about 15,000 clones, around 70% of them seen only once. Material: peripheral blood mononuclear cells (PBMCs). All receptors come from a man between 18 and 29 years old. Each CDR3 is given with its conserved first and last residue. Each record gives: D gene, V gene, clone size, J gene, CDR3 DNA, CDR3 protein. The D gene is left open where the match is weak. Some rows have no size entry. The others give once, few or many, or a class for an expanded clone.

D: NA; V: TRBV30; size: NA; J: TRBJ2-7; DNA: TGTGCCTGGAGTGTTGGTTTGGCTGACGAGCAGTACTTC; CDR3: CAWSVGLADEQYF
D: NA; V: TRBV19; size: once; J: TRBJ1-4; DNA: TGTGCCAGTAGTAGCCTTGGAGGGGCGGAAAAACTGTTTTTT; CDR3: CASSSLGGAEKLFF
D: NA; V: TRBV18; size: few; J: TRBJ1-5; DNA: TGTGCCAGCTCAAAAGGAAATCAGCCCCAGCATTTT; CDR3: CASSKGNQPQHF
D: NA; V: TRBV5-1; size: NA; J: TRBJ2-5; DNA: TGCGCCAGCAGCTTGGCGGGGCGCGGGGAGACCCAGTACTTC; CDR3: CASSLAGRGETQYF
D: TRBD1; V: TRBV6-5; size: NA; J: TRBJ1-1; DNA: TGTGCCAGCTCCAGACAGGGGAGGACTGAAGCTTTCTTT; CDR3: CASSRQGRTEAFF
D: NA; V: TRBV6-1; size: NA; J: TRBJ2-1; DNA: TGTGCCAGCAGTGAGGACCCCCTCCCGAAGTGGTTCTTC; CDR3: CASSEDPLPKWFF
D: TRBD2; V: TRBV18; size: NA; J: TRBJ2-1; DNA: TGTGCCAGCTCACCCGGTACTAGCGGGAGGGCCACGTTCTTC; CDR3: CASSPGTSGRATFF
D: NA; V: TRBV5-4; size: NA; J: TRBJ2-7; DNA: TGTGCCAGCTACTCGATCGGAGGGGGCCTATCTGGGGAGCAGTACTTC; CDR3: CASYSIGGGLSGEQYF
D: NA; V: TRBV28; size: NA; J: TRBJ1-2; DNA: TGTGCCAGCAGTTTAAAGATCTCGGGCTACACCTTC; CDR3: CASSLKISGYTF
D: NA; V: TRBV7-9; size: NA; J: TRBJ2-7; DNA: TGTGCCAGCAGCCCAGACGGCAGGCGCCACGAGCAGTACTTC; CDR3: CASSPDGRRHEQYF
D: NA; V: TRBV6-6; size: NA; J: TRBJ1-1; DNA: TGTGCCAGCAGTTACACCCTGACAGCCACTGAAGCTTTCTTT; CDR3: CASSYTLTATEAFF
D: TRBD2; V: TRBV15; size: NA; J: TRBJ2-2; DNA: TGTGCCACCAGCAATCTAGCGGCGAACACCGGGGAGCTGTTTTTT; CDR3: CATSNLAANTGELFF
D: NA; V: TRBV21-1; size: NA; J: TRBJ2-7; DNA: TGTGCCAGCAGCAAAAGGGTTAGCCTCTCCTACGAGCAGTACTTC; CDR3: CASSKRVSLSYEQYF
D: NA; V: TRBV30; size: NA; J: TRBJ1-6; DNA: TGTGCCTGGTGCCCGGGCCTAGGACCCCTCCACTTT; CDR3: CAWCPGLGPLHF
D: TRBD1; V: TRBV9; size: once; J: TRBJ1-2; DNA: TGTGCCAGCAGCGTAGCCGGGACAGCCTACTATGGCTACACCTTC; CDR3: CASSVAGTAYYGYTF
D: TRBD2; V: TRBV4-2; size: few; J: TRBJ2-3; DNA: TGTGCCAGCAGCCGAACTAGCGGGAGCACAGATACGCAGTATTTT; CDR3: CASSRTSGSTDTQYF
D: TRBD1; V: TRBV19; size: NA; J: TRBJ1-1; DNA: TGTGCCAGTAGTAGGACAGGGCCCACTGAAGCTTTCTTT; CDR3: CASSRTGPTEAFF
D: NA; V: TRBV14; size: NA; J: TRBJ1-2; DNA: TGTGCCAGCAGCCCCGGGACTTTCTATGGCTACACCTTC; CDR3: CASSPGTFYGYTF
D: NA; V: TRBV29-1; size: NA; J: TRBJ2-3; DNA: TGCAGCGTTAGAGAGGGAAGGGGCACAGATACGCAGTATTTT; CDR3: CSVREGRGTDTQYF
D: NA; V: TRBV19; size: NA; J: TRBJ1-6; DNA: TGTGCCAGTAGTATAGGACGGCAGGCGAGGTCACCCCTCCACTTT; CDR3: CASSIGRQARSPLHF
D: TRBD1; V: TRBV5-8; size: few; J: TRBJ1-3; DNA: TGTGCCAGCAGCCTCGGACAGGGAGGAAACACCATATATTTT; CDR3: CASSLGQGGNTIYF
D: NA; V: TRBV20-1; size: few; J: TRBJ2-1; DNA: TGCAGTGCTAGAGATAGGGGGCAGTTCTTC; CDR3: CSARDRGQFF
D: TRBD1; V: TRBV11-1; size: NA; J: TRBJ2-2; DNA: TGTGCCAGCAGCCTAGGGGGCGCCTTCACCGGGGAGCTGTTTTTT; CDR3: CASSLGGAFTGELFF
D: TRBD2; V: TRBV5-1; size: NA; J: TRBJ2-1; DNA: TGCGCCAGCAGCTTGGCGGAGGGACTAGCGGGAGTAGCTGAGCAGTTCTTC; CDR3: CASSLAEGLAGVAEQFF
D: NA; V: TRBV10-3; size: NA; J: TRBJ2-2; DNA: TGTGCCATCATGGCCCGACAGGTCACGAACACCGGGGAGCTGTTTTTT; CDR3: CAIMARQVTNTGELFF
D: NA; V: TRBV19; size: NA; J: TRBJ1-2; DNA: TGTGCCAGTAAGAGCGTTGGCTACACCTTC; CDR3: CASKSVGYTF
D: TRBD1; V: TRBV7-3; size: few; J: TRBJ1-2; DNA: TGTGCCAGCAGCCCCGGAGGGGGCGAGGGCGGCTACACCTTC; CDR3: CASSPGGGEGGYTF